This T cell receptor (beta chain) was captured in a study of OX40 agonist ivuxolimab in advanced cancers. The wider study: Approximately 41% of patients had received prior checkpoint inhibitor therapy. Partial responses were seen in three patients, one with hepatocellular carcinoma and two with cutaneous melanoma. Study-level findings and limits: Among the lowest levels of clonal expansion were found in partial responders at 0.1-3.0 mg/kg. The work left the antigen specificity of expanded peripheral T cells undetermined.

The data were produced by immunoSEQ multiplex PCR, yet TCRdb's version contains in-frame clones alone and is incomplete. Among 30,000 or so clones listed, more than 85% were seen once. CDR3 length: 14 amino acids. CDR1 is LNHDA, CDR2 SQIVND, per germline (reference sequence). Unmatched junction bases numbered 5, after V lost 4 bases and J lost 6 bases. A word on this clone: Antigen: not known.

The gene calls are TRBV19 and TRBJ1-3, with 8 bases that match TRBD1. This clonotype originated in an adult with an advanced solid tumor such as melanoma, head and neck, liver or kidney cancer. Sequences were derived from CD4+ or CD8+ T cells sorted from blood, sampled in a trial of the OX40 agonist ivuxolimab. The CDR3 loop reads CASSNQGAANTIYF. CDR3 coding DNA: TGTGCCAGTAGTAACCAGGGGGCTGCAAACACCATATATTTT.